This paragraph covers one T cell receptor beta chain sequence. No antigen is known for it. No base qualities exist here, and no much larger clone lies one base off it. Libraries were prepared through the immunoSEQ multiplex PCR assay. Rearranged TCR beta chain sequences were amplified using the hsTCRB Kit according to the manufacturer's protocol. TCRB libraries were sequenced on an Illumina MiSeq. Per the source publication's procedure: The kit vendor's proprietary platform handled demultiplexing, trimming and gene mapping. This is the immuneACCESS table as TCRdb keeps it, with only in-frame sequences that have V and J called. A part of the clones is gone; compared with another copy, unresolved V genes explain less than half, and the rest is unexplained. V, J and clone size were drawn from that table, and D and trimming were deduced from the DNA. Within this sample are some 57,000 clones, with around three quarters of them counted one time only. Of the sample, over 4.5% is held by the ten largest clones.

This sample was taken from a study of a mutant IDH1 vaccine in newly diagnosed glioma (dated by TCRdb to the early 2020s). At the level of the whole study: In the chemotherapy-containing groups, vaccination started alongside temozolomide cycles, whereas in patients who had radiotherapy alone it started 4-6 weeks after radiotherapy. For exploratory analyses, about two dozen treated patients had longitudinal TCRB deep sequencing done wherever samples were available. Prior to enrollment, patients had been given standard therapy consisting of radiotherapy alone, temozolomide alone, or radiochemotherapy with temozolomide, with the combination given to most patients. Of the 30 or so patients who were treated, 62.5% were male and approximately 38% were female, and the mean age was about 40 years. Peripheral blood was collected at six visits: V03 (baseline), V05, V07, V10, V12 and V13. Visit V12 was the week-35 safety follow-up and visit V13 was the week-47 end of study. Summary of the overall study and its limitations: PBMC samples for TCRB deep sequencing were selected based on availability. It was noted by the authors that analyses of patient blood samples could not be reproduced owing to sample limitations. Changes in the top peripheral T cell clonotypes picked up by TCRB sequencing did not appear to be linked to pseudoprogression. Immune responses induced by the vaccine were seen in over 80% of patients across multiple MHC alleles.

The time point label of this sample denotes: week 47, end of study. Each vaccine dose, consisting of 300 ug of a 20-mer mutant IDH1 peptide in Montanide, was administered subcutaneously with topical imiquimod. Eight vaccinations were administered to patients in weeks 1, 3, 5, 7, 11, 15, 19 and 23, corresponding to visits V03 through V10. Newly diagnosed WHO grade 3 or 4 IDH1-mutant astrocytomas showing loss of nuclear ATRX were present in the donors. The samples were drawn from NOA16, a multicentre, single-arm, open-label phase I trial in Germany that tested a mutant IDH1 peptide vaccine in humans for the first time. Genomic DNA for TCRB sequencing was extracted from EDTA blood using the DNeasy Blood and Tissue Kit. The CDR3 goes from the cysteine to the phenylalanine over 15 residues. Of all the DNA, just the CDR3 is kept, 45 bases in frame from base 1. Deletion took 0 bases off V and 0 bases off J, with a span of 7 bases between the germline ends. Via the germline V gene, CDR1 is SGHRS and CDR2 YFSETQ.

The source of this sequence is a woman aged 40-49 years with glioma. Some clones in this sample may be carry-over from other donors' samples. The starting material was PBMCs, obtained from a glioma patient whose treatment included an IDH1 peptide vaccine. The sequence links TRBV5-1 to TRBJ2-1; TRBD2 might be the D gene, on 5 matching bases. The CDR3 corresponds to CASSLVAGSYNEQFF. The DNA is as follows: TGCGCCAGCAGCTTGGTGGCGGGCTCCTACAATGAGCAGTTCTTC.